The 16 T cell receptor beta chains presented below share a single source sample, sequenced in a study of blood T cell repertoires in COVID-19. Measured with immunoSEQ multiplex PCR; TCRdb has only the in-frame clones, and not every one. The sample contains some 190,000 clones, approximately 84% of which appear only once. What was sequenced was PBMCs or T cells enriched from blood (not recorded which). The receptor set was obtained from a woman in her 30s who had recovered from COVID-19.

The chain carries TRBV21-1 and TRBJ2-1; the table's D call, TRBD1, has no DNA check behind it. TRBV21-1 is a documented pseudogene. The CDR3 contains 13 residues. The CDR3 sequence: CASSKADSNEQFF. CDR3 coding DNA: TGTGCCAGCAGCAAAGCGGACAGCAATGAGCAGTTCTTC.

This clone was seen a few times. CDR3 nucleotide sequence: TGTGCCATCAGTGAGCCGGGACAGCACTATGGCTACACCTTC. Translation gives CAISEPGQHYGYTF. This chain connects TRBV10-3 to TRBJ1-2, with 7 nucleotides matching TRBD1. Trimming cost V 2 bases and J 3 bases; bases outside gene matches: 3. Germline CDR1 is ENHRY and CDR2 is SYGVKD. This CDR3 spans 14 amino acids.

This clone occurred a few times. This chain links TRBV5-1 with TRBJ1-6; the match to TRBD1 covers 8 bases. This CDR3 contains 14 residues. Looked up from germline, CDR1 is SGHRS and CDR2 is YFSETQ. The V gene end was trimmed by 4 bases and the J gene end by 10 bases; junction bases not matched to a gene: 7. CDR3 DNA: TGCGCCAGCAGCCTCCAGGGGGCGAGATCACCCCTCCACTTT. Its translation: CASSLQGARSPLHF.

This rearrangement joins TRBV28 to TRBJ1-2; D might be TRBD1 (5 bases). Trimming took 4 bases from V and 10 from J, leaving 13 bases between them. Per the germline V gene, CDR1 is MDHEN and CDR2 is SYDVKM. This CDR3 is built from 12 residues. This CDR3 reads CASSSTRGLYTF. Written as DNA, the CDR3 is TGTGCCAGCAGTTCCACAAGGGGCCTCTACACCTTC.

The V call is TRBV10-3, the J call TRBJ1-6, with a tentative D call TRBD1 (5 bases). The CDR3 spans 14 residues. V was trimmed by 6 bases and J by 5 bases, leaving 11 bases between them. Germline V CDR1 and CDR2: ENHRY, SYGVKD. CDR3 DNA: TGTGCCATCAGGGACGGACAACATAATTCACCCCTCCACTTT. The encoded protein is CAIRDGQHNSPLHF.

The chain recombines TRBV6-5 with TRBJ1-1; D gene ambiguous. V was trimmed by 7 bases and J by 6 bases, leaving 15 bases between them. The germline V gene encodes CDR1 MNHEY and CDR2 SVGAGI. The CDR3 is 13 amino acids. CDR3 coding DNA: TGTGCCAGCACTAAGTTCAGGATGGCTGAAGCTTTCTTT. Its protein is CASTKFRMAEAFF.

The V and J genes are TRBV3-1 (or the pseudogene TRBV3-2) and TRBJ1-2, with unresolved D. CDR1 LGHDT and CDR2 YNNKEL come from the germline V gene (reference sequence). V was shortened by 4 bases and J by 4 bases, with 19 bases between the two germline ends. CDR3 size: 16 residues. The CDR3 here is CASSPPVFQVSYGYTF. CDR3 DNA sequence: TGTGCCAGCAGCCCACCAGTGTTCCAGGTATCCTATGGCTACACCTTC.

The V and J genes are TRBV7-2 and TRBJ2-7, with 11 bases that match TRBD1. CDR3 length: 19 residues. Germline V gene lookup returns CDR1 SGHTA and CDR2 FQGNSA. V was clipped by 2 bases and J by 1 base; unmatched bases: 13. Here the CDR3 reads CASSLRRKTGTGGSYEQYF. The CDR3 DNA is TGTGCCAGCAGCTTAAGGAGGAAAACCGGGACAGGGGGTTCCTACGAGCAGTACTTC.

The chain combines TRBV19 with TRBJ2-1; TRBD2 matches at 12 bases. Germline V gene sequence: CDR1 LNHDA, CDR2 SQIVND (reference sequence). V dropped 4 bases and J dropped 7; count of bases not matched to a gene: 11. This CDR3 region has 17 residues. CDR3 amino acids: CASSSPSGRAGKNEQFF. The DNA of the CDR3 is TGTGCCAGTAGTAGTCCTAGCGGGAGGGCAGGGAAGAATGAGCAGTTCTTC. The full variable domain, with the rest looked up from reference TRBV19 and TRBJ2-1, is DGGITQSPKYLFRKEGQNVTLSCEQNLNHDAMYWYRQDPGQGLRLIYYSQIVNDFQKGDIAEGYSVSREKKESFPLTVTSAQKNPTAFYLCASSSPSGRAGKNEQFFGPGTRLTVL.

This chain connects TRBV19 to TRBJ2-7; 7 positions match TRBD2. CDR1 LNHDA and CDR2 SQIVND come from the germline V gene (reference sequence). CDR3 length equals 15 residues. The V segment lost 1 base and the J segment 2 bases; nucleotides outside the gene matches: 5. DNA for the CDR3: TGTGCCAGTAGTATAGGGCTAGCGGCAGCCTACGAGCAGTACTTC. Its protein product is CASSIGLAAAYEQYF.

This chain connects TRBV7-2 to TRBJ2-7, with 9 nucleotides matching TRBD2. V dropped 2 bases and J dropped 4; count of bases not matched to a gene: 6. Germline-derived CDR1 and CDR2 are SGHTA and FQGNSA. The CDR3 loop spans 15 amino acids. Here the CDR3 reads CASSLSAGGQYEQYV. The CDR3 DNA sequence: TGTGCCAGCAGCTTATCAGCGGGGGGTCAATACGAGCAGTACGTC.

The chain employs TRBV4-2 and TRBJ2-1, with 12 bases that match TRBD2. The CDR3 sequence is 16 residues long. V was clipped by 2 bases and J by 6 bases; unmatched bases: 5. Germline values: CDR1 LGHNA, CDR2 YNFKEQ. CDR3 in DNA: TGTGCCAGCAGCCAACTACTAGCGGGAGGCGGCAATGAGCAGTTCTTC. The encoded protein is CASSQLLAGGGNEQFF.

This clone was counted only a few times. The gene calls are TRBV30 and TRBJ1-3, with 8 bases lining up with TRBD1. The CDR3 has 15 amino acids. In germline, CDR1 is GTSNPN, CDR2 SVGIG (reference sequence). With V trimmed by 3 bases and J by 4 bases, 8 bases remained unmatched. CDR3 region: CAWRKGQGAGNTIYF. The CDR3 DNA sequence: TGTGCCTGGAGGAAGGGCCAGGGGGCAGGAAACACCATATATTTT.

This clone was recorded once. The chain links TRBV18 to TRBJ1-2, with D unclear. Germline CDR1 is KGHSH and CDR2 is LQKENI. The germline V and J ends were trimmed by 5 bases and 4 bases, with 20 bases remaining between them. CDR3 length equals 16 residues. The CDR3 DNA follows: TGTGCCAGCTCATCTCAGGAGGAACAGCGGGGCTATGGCTACACCTTC. Amino acid sequence: CASSSQEEQRGYGYTF.

This rearrangement joins TRBV3-1 (or the pseudogene TRBV3-2) to TRBJ1-4; TRBD1 matches 9 bases. This CDR3 has 16 residues. V shed 4 bases, J shed 1 base, and the junction held 4 bases outside the gene matches. The germline V gene has CDR1 LGHDT and CDR2 YNNKEL (reference sequence). CDR3 DNA: TGTGCCAGCAGCCTGAACAGGGGGCTAACTAATGAAAAACTGTTTTTT. Translation gives CASSLNRGLTNEKLFF.

The chain combines TRBV27 with TRBJ1-5; perhaps TRBD1 as D (5 bases). Per the germline V gene, CDR1 is MNHEY and CDR2 is SMNVEV (reference sequence). The CDR3 covers 14 residues. Between the trimmed V and J ends, which lost 3 bases and 4 bases, there was a span of 10 bases. CDR3 sequence (DNA): TGTGCCAGCAGTTTCTCAGGGTGGAATCAGCCCCAGCATTTT. It is translated as CASSFSGWNQPQHF.